This T cell receptor (beta chain) derives from a study of cytomegalovirus exposure and HLA in healthy donors. The CDR3 runs to 16 residues. Trimming cost V 3 bases and J 4 bases; bases outside gene matches: 9. In germline, CDR1 is LNHDA, CDR2 SQIVND (reference sequence). Both 60 Vbeta primers and 13 Jbeta primers went into the PCR. Clones were sequenced by immunoSEQ multiplex PCR, and TCRdb holds only the in-frame ones, with some missing. The sample has hundreds of thousands of clones, about 89% seen once. Points from the study as a whole: Relative to the approximately 630-donor mean, N-insertions were reportedly fewer in an Asian-associated ancestry cluster in a later analysis.

A note on this clone: The antigen remains undetermined.

This receptor was taken from a woman under 30 in good health and CMV-seronegative. The chain is built from TRBV19 and TRBJ2-1; TRBD1 matches at 7 bases. What was sequenced was PBMCs. As DNA, the CDR3 is TGTGCCAGTAGTATGCCGGACCGGGACAGATACAATGAGCAGTTCTTC. As protein: CASSMPDRDRYNEQFF.